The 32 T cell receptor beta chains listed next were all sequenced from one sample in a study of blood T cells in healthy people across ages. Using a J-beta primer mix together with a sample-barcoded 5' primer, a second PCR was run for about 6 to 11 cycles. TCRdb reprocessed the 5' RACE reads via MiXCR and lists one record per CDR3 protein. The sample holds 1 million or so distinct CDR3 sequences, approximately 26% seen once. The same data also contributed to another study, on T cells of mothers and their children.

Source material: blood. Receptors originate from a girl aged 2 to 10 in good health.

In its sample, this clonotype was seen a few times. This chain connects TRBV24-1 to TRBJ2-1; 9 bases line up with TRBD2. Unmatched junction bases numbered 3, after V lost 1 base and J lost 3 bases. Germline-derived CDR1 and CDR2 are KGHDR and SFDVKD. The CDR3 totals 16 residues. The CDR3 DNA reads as TGTGCCACCAGTGATTTCCGCGGGGGGGACTACAATGAGCAGTTCTTC. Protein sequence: CATSDFRGGDYNEQFF.

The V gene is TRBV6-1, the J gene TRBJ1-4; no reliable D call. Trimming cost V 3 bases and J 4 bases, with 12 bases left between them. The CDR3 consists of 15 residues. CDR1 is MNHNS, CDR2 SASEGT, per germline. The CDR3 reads CASSEQVYHNEKLFF. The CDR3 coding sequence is TGTGCCAGCAGTGAGCAGGTCTACCATAATGAAAAACTGTTTTTT.

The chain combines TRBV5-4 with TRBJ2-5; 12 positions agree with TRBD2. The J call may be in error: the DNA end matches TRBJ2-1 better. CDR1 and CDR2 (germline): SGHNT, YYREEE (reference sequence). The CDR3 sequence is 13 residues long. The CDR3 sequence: CASSWTSGEEQFF. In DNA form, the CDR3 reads TGTGCCAGCAGCTGGACTAGCGGGGAAGAGCAGTTCTTC.

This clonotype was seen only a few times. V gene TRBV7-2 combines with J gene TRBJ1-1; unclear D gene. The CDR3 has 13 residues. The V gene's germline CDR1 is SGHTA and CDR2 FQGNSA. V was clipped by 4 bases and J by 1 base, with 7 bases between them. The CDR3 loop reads CASSSYKNTEAFF. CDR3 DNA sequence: TGTGCCAGCAGCTCCTACAAGAACACTGAAGCTTTCTTT. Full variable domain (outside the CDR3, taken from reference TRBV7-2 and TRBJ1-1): GAGVSQSPSNKVTEKGKDVELRCDPISGHTALYWYRQSLGQGLEFLIYFQGNSAPDKSGLPSDRFSAERTGGSVSTLTIQRTQQEDSAVYLCASSSYKNTEAFFGQGTRLTVV.

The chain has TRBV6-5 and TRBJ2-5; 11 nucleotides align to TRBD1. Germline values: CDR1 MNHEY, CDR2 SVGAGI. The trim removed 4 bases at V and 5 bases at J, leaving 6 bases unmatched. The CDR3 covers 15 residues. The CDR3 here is CASSSWTGGRETQYF. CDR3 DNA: TGTGCCAGCAGTTCCTGGACAGGGGGCAGGGAGACCCAGTACTTC.

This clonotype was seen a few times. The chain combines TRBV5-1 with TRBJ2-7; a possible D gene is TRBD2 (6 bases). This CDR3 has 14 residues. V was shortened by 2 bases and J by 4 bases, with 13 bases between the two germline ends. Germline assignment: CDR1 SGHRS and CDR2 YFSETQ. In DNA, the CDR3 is TGCGCCAGCAGCTTAAAGGACTACCTATACGAGCAGTACTTC. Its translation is CASSLKDYLYEQYF.

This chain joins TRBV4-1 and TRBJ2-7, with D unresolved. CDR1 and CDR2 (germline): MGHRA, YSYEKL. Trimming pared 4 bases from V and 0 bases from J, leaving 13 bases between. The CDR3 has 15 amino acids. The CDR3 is CASSPRHPSSYEQYF. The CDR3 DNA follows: TGCGCCAGCAGCCCTCGACACCCTAGCTCCTACGAGCAGTACTTC.

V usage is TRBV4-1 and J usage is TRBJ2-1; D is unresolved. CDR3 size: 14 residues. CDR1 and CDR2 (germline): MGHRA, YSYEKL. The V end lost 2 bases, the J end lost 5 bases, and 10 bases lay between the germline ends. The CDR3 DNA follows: TGCGCCAGCAGCCAATTCCGGCAGGACAATGAGCAGTTCTTC. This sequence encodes CASSQFRQDNEQFF.

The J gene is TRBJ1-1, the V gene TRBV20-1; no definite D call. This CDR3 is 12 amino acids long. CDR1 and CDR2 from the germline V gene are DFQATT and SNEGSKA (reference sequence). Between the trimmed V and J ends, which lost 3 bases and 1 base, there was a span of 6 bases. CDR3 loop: CSARWSNTEAFF. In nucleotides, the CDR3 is TGCAGTGCTAGGTGGTCGAACACTGAAGCTTTCTTT.

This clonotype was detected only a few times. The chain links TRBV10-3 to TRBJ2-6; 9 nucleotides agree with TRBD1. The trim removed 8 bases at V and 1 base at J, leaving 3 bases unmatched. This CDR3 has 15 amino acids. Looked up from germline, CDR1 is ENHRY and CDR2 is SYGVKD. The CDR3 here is CAIGTGPSGANVLTF. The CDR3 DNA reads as TGTGCCATCGGGACAGGGCCTTCTGGGGCCAACGTCCTGACTTTC.

CDR3 in DNA: TGTGCCAGCAGCCAACGTCGAGGAGGTGAAAAACTGTTTTTT. It is translated as CASSQRRGGEKLFF. The rearrangement links TRBV3-1 to TRBJ1-4; D gene uncertain. CDR3 length: 14 amino acids. Germline V lookup: CDR1 LGHDT, CDR2 YNNKEL (reference sequence). V shed 2 bases and J shed 7 bases, with 11 bases lying between them.

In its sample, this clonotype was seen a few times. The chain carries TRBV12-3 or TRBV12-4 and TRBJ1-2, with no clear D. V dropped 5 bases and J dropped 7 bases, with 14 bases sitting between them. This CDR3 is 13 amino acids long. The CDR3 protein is CASSGLEKGGYTF. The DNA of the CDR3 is TGTGCCAGCAGTGGGCTTGAAAAGGGTGGCTACACCTTC.

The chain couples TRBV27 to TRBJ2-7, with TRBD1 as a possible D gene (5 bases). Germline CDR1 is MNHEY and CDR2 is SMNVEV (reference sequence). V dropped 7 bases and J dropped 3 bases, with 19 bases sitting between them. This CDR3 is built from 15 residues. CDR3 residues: CASTLGAGSGYEQYF. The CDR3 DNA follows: TGTGCCAGCACCCTAGGGGCAGGGTCGGGCTACGAGCAGTACTTC.

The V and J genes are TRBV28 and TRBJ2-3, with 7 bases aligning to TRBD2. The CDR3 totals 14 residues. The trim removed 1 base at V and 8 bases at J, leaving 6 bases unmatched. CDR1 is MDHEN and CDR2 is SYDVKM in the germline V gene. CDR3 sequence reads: CASSLSLPSGTQYF. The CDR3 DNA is TGTGCCAGCAGTTTATCCCTCCCTAGCGGTACGCAGTATTTT.

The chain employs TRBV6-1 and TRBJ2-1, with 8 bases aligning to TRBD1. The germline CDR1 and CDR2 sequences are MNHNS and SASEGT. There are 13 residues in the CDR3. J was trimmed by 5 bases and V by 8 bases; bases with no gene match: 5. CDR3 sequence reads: CASEQGGDNEQFF. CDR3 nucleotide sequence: TGTGCCAGCGAACAGGGGGGAGACAATGAGCAGTTCTTC.

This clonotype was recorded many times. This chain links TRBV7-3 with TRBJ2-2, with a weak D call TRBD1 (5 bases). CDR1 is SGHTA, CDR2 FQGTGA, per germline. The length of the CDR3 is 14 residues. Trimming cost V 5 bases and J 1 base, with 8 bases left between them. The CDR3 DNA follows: TGTGCCAGCAGCCCGACAGTGAACACCGGGGAGCTGTTTTTT. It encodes CASSPTVNTGELFF. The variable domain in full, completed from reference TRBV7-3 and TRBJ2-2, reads GAGVSQTPSNKVTEKGKYVELRCDPISGHTALYWYRQSLGQGPEFLIYFQGTGAADDSGLPNDRFFAVRPEGSVSTLKIQRTERGDSAVYLCASSPTVNTGELFFGEGSRLTVL.

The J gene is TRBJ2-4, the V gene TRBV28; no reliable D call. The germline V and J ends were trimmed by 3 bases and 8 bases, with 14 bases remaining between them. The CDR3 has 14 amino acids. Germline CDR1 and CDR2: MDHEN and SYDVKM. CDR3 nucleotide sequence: TGTGCCAGCAGTTTGTCACCCTTACTGGACATTCAGTACTTC. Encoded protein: CASSLSPLLDIQYF.

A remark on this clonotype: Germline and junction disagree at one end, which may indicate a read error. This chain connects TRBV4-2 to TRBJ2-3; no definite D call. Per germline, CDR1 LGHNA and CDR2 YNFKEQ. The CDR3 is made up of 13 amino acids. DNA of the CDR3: TGTGCCAGCAGCCAAGTCGGCACAGATACGCAGTGTTTT. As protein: CASSQVGTDTQCF.

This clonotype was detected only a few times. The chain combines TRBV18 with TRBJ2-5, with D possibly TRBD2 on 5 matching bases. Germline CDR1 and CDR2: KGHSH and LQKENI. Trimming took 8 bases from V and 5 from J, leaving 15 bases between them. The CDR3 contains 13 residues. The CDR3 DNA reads TGTGCCAGCCTTTCCGAGGGCGGGGAGACCCAGTACTTC. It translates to CASLSEGGETQYF.

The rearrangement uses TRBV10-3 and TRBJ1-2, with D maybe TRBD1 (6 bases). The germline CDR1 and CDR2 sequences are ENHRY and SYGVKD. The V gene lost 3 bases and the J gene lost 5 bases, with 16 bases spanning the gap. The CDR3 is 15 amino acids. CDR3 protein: CAISENRERRYGYTF. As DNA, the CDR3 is TGTGCCATCAGTGAAAACAGGGAACGCAGATATGGCTACACCTTC.

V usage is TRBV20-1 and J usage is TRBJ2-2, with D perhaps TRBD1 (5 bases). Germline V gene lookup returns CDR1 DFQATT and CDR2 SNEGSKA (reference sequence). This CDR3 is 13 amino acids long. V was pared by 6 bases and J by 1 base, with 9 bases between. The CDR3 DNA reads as TGCAGTGCAAGTAGGGGGAACACCGGGGAGCTGTTTTTT. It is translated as CSASRGNTGELFF.

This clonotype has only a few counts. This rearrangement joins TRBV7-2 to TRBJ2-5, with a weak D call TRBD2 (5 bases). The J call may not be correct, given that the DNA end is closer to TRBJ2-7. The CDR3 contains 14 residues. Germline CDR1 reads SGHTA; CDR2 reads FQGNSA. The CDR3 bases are TGTGCCAGCAGCTTATTGGCTAGCCGCTACGAGCAGTACTTC. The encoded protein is CASSLLASRYEQYF.

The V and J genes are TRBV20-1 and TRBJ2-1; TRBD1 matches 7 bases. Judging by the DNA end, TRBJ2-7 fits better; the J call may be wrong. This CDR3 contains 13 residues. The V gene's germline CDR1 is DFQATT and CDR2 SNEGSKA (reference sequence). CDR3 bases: TGCAGTGTTAAGACAGGGAATTCCTACGAGCAGTACTTC. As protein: CSVKTGNSYEQYF.

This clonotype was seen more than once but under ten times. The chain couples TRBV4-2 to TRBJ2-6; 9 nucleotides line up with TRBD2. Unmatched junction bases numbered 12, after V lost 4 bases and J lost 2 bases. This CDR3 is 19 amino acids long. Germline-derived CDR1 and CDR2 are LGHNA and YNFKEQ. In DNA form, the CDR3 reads TGTGCCAGCAGCCCCCGGGGTGTAGCGGGAGAGGCTGGGGCCAACGTCCTGACTTTC. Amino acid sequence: CASSPRGVAGEAGANVLTF.

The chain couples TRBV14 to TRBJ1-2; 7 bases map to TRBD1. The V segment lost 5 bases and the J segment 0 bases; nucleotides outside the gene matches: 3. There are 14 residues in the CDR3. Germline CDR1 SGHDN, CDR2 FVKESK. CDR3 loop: CASSFGQANYGYTF. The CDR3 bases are TGTGCCAGCAGCTTCGGACAGGCTAACTATGGCTACACCTTC.

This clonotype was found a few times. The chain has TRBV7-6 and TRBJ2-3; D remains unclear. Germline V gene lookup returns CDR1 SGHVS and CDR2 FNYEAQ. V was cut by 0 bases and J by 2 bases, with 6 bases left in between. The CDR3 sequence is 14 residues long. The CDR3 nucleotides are TGTGCCAGCAGCTTAGCGGGGTTCACAGATACGCAGTATTTT. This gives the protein CASSLAGFTDTQYF.

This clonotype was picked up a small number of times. The CDR3 nucleotides read TGTGCCAGCAGTGAAGCCTCTGTGGTTAGGGGTGAAAAACTGTTTTTT. Translated, it gives CASSEASVVRGEKLFF. This rearrangement joins TRBV6-1 to TRBJ1-4, with D possibly TRBD1 on 5 matching bases. Trimming cost V 0 bases and J 7 bases, with 15 bases left between them. CDR3 size: 16 residues. Per the germline V gene, CDR1 is MNHNS and CDR2 is SASEGT.

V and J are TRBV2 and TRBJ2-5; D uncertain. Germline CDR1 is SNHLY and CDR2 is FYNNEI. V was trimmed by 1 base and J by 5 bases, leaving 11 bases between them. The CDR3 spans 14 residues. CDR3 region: CASSEGGLPETQYF. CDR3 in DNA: TGTGCCAGCAGTGAAGGAGGCCTTCCGGAGACCCAGTACTTC.

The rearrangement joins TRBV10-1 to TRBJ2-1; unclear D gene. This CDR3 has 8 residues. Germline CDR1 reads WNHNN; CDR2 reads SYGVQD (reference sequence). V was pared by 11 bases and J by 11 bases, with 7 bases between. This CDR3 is CADKKQFF. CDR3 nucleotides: TGCGCCGACAAAAAGCAGTTCTTC.

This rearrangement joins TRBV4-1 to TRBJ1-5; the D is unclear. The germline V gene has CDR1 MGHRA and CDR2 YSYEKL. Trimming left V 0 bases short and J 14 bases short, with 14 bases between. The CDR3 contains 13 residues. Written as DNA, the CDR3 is TGCGCCAGCAGCCAAGAACGCGAGGGCCCAGAGCATTTT. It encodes CASSQEREGPEHF.

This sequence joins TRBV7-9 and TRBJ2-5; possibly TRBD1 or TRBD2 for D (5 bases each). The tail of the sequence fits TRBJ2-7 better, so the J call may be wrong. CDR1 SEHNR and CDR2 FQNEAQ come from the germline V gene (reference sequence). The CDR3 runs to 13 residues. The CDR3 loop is CASGISRGDEQYF. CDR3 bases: TGTGCCAGCGGGATCTCAAGGGGAGACGAGCAGTACTTC.

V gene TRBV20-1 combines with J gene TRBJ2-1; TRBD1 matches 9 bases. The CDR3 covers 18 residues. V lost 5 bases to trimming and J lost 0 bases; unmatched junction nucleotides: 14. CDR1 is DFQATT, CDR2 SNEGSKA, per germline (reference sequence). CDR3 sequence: CSAGEDRGPPLSYNEQFF. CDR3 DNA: TGCAGTGCTGGGGAGGACAGGGGTCCACCCCTCTCCTACAATGAGCAGTTCTTC.